Each of the 16 T cell receptor beta chains below was sequenced from the same sample in a study of T cells in Graves' hyperthyroidism and ophthalmopathy. The CDR3 regions of TCR beta were amplified from RNA transcripts. In the first-round RT-PCR of the TCR CDR3, the HTBI primer set was used. TCRdb reprocessed the multiplex PCR reads via MiXCR and lists one record per CDR3 protein. The table lists 600,000 to 700,000 distinct CDR3 sequences, about 15% of them singletons, with approximately 4.3% in the top ten. Material for sequencing was blood. The receptors shown here come from a woman between 40 and 50 years old with Graves' ophthalmopathy.

A few counts support this clonotype. The V and J genes are TRBV6-2 or TRBV6-3 and TRBJ2-7; 10 positions match TRBD1. The V gene end was trimmed by 4 bases and the J gene end by 2 bases; junction bases not matched to a gene: 11. This CDR3 comprises 17 residues. Germline values: CDR1 MNHEY, CDR2 SVGEGT. CDR3: CASSSIPGTGVPYEQYF. CDR3 nucleotide sequence: TGTGCCAGCAGTTCAATACCCGGGACAGGGGTTCCCTACGAGCAGTACTTC.

This chain joins TRBV12-3 or TRBV12-4 and TRBJ2-7; no firm D call. The V end was cut by 4 bases, the J end by 0 bases, with 19 bases between. This CDR3 spans 17 amino acids. The CDR3 protein is CASSSQGAPATSYEQYF. CDR3 bases: TGTGCCAGCAGTTCCCAAGGCGCCCCGGCAACCTCCTACGAGCAGTACTTC.

This clonotype was recorded at least ten times. The V and J genes are TRBV7-3 and TRBJ2-7; the D gene could be TRBD1 or TRBD2 (5 bases each). Germline CDR1 and CDR2: SGHTA and FQGTGA. The V gene lost 1 base and the J gene lost 4 bases, with 14 bases spanning the gap. The CDR3 length is 15 residues. CDR3 region: CASSLRDAGYYEQYF. CDR3 DNA sequence: TGTGCCAGCAGCTTAAGGGACGCAGGTTATTACGAGCAGTACTTC.

This clonotype was counted ten times or more. The V call is TRBV27, the J call TRBJ1-1, with D maybe TRBD1 (5 bases). Per the germline V gene, CDR1 is MNHEY and CDR2 is SMNVEV (reference sequence). V was trimmed by 3 bases and J by 4 bases, leaving 9 bases between them. CDR3 size: 13 residues. CDR3 region: CASSFSGRTEAFF. The CDR3, as DNA: TGTGCCAGCAGTTTTTCGGGACGCACTGAAGCTTTCTTT.

The chain joins TRBV20-1 to TRBJ1-1; weak D call: TRBD1 (5 bases). CDR3 length: 14 amino acids. The germline CDR1 and CDR2 sequences are DFQATT and SNEGSKA (reference sequence). Trimming shortened V by 5 bases and J by 3 bases, and 16 bases separated the two germline ends. DNA of the CDR3: TGCAGTGCTCCGGGACCAGGGTTGGACACTGAAGCTTTCTTT. Its protein product is CSAPGPGLDTEAFF.

This clonotype was detected once. The chain couples TRBV5-1 to TRBJ2-7; TRBD1 agrees at 10 bases. CDR3 length equals 16 residues. V was clipped by 4 bases and J by 3 bases; unmatched bases: 10. Germline V gives CDR1 SGHRS, CDR2 YFSETQ. The CDR3 region has the DNA TGCGCCAGCAGCGTCGACAGGGGGCTGGGGGTCTACGAGCAGTACTTC. This translates into CASSVDRGLGVYEQYF.

This clonotype was picked up many times. The V and J genes are TRBV27 and TRBJ1-1, with a weak D call TRBD1 (6 bases). CDR3 size: 15 residues. V was clipped by 5 bases and J by 3 bases, with 16 bases between them. Germline V gene data show CDR1 as MNHEY and CDR2 as SMNVEV (reference sequence). The CDR3 coding sequence is TGTGCCAGCAGTACCTCTCACAGGGTAGACACTGAAGCTTTCTTT. Protein sequence: CASSTSHRVDTEAFF.

This clonotype has a handful of counts. The genes are TRBV6-1 and TRBJ2-3; 7 nucleotides line up with TRBD2. The length of the CDR3 is 16 residues. Trimming at V came to 4 bases and at J to 0 bases, leaving 7 bases not matched to a gene. The V gene's germline CDR1 is MNHNS and CDR2 SASEGT. CDR3 sequence (DNA): TGTGCCAGCAGTGTCGGTTCGGGGGGAAGCACAGATACGCAGTATTTT. It specifies CASSVGSGGSTDTQYF.

This clonotype was found many times. The chain couples TRBV29-1 to TRBJ2-5; the match to TRBD2 covers 8 bases. After removal of 4 bases from V and 3 bases from J, the junction contained 1 base not matched to a gene. Per the germline V gene, CDR1 is SQVTM and CDR2 is ANQGSEA. The CDR3 extends over 12 amino acids. CDR3 amino acids: CSVAAGEETQYF. The CDR3 region has the DNA TGCAGCGTTGCAGCGGGAGAAGAGACCCAGTACTTC.

This clonotype was seen only a few times. The V gene is TRBV27, the J gene TRBJ2-6, with no clear D. CDR1 is MNHEY, CDR2 SMNVEV, per germline (reference sequence). V was pared by 2 bases and J by 4 bases, with 9 bases between. The length of the CDR3 is 15 residues. CDR3 nucleotide sequence: TGTGCCAGCAGTTTACGGGCGCCGGGGGCCAACGTCCTGACTTTC. This sequence encodes CASSLRAPGANVLTF.

This clonotype was observed many times. The gene calls are TRBV19 and TRBJ2-5; tentatively, D is TRBD1 or TRBD2 (5 bases each). Germline CDR1 LNHDA, CDR2 SQIVND (reference sequence). The CDR3 runs to 14 residues. V was shortened by 1 base and J by 7 bases, with 13 bases between the two germline ends. The CDR3 region has the DNA TGTGCCAGTAGTATAGGGGGGTTGATCGGGACCCAGTACTTC. Its translation is CASSIGGLIGTQYF. Using reference TRBV19 and TRBJ2-5 for the parts outside the CDR3, the full variable domain is DGGITQSPKYLFRKEGQNVTLSCEQNLNHDAMYWYRQDPGQGLRLIYYSQIVNDFQKGDIAEGYSVSREKKESFPLTVTSAQKNPTAFYLCASSIGGLIGTQYFGPGTRLLVL.

This chain connects TRBV9 to TRBJ2-5, with D hard to call. The CDR3 is 14 residues long. V was trimmed by 4 bases and J by 5 bases, leaving 15 bases between them. Germline loops: CDR1 SGDLS, CDR2 YYNGEE. The chain's CDR3 is CASSSELLEETQYF. The CDR3 nucleotides are TGTGCCAGCAGCTCCGAATTACTGGAGGAGACCCAGTACTTC.

This chain links TRBV7-9 with TRBJ1-1, with D tentatively TRBD1 (5 bases). V was pared by 3 bases and J by 8 bases, with 19 bases between. CDR3 size: 15 residues. Germline assignment: CDR1 SEHNR and CDR2 FQNEAQ (reference sequence). In nucleotides, the CDR3 is TGTGCCAGCAGCTTGGCGACAGCTGCTCGGTCGGAAGCTTTCTTT. It specifies CASSLATAARSEAFF. Full variable domain (remainder filled in from reference TRBV7-9 and TRBJ1-1): DTGVSQNPRHKITKRGQNVTFRCDPISEHNRLYWYRQTLGQGPEFLTYFQNEAQLEKSRLLSDRFSAERPKGSFSTLEIQRTEQGDSAMYLCASSLATAARSEAFFGQGTRLTVV.

This clonotype was counted many times. An end of the junction does not agree with germline; a read error may underlie this. This chain connects TRBV19 to TRBJ1-1, with TRBD1 as a possible D gene (5 bases). Germline V CDR1 and CDR2: LNHDA, SQIVND (reference sequence). The CDR3 totals 16 residues. CDR3 DNA sequence: TGTGCCAGTAGTATTCATGGGGCAGGGCAGAACCCTGAAGCTTTCTTT. This sequence encodes CASSIHGAGQNPEAFF.

This clonotype was seen at least ten times. This chain joins TRBV7-9 and TRBJ1-2; D unresolved. There are 15 residues in the CDR3. V lost 1 base and J lost 0, with 9 bases in between. Germline values: CDR1 SEHNR, CDR2 FQNEAQ (reference sequence). The CDR3 nucleotides are TGTGCCAGCAGCTTAGGTTCCGGATCTAACTATGGCTACACCTTC. Its protein product is CASSLGSGSNYGYTF.

The V call is TRBV6-1, the J call TRBJ2-7; 9 bases align to TRBD1. Germline assignment: CDR1 MNHNS and CDR2 SASEGT. V lost 6 bases to trimming and J lost 5 bases; unmatched junction nucleotides: 11. This CDR3 is built from 15 residues. This chain's CDR3 is CASRAWGQGLDEQYF. CDR3 DNA sequence: TGTGCCAGCAGGGCCTGGGGACAGGGTCTGGACGAGCAGTACTTC.